What follows are 29 T cell receptor beta chains derived from one specimen sequenced in a study of blood T cell repertoires in COVID-19 (dated by TCRdb to between 2020 and 2021). Libraries came from the immunoSEQ multiplex PCR assay. Drawn from immuneACCESS, this table holds only the in-frame rearrangements with V and J called that TCRdb kept. Clones are partly lost; checked studies trace under half to an unresolved V gene and leave the rest unexplained. Counted in this sample were roughly 200,000 clones; about four fifths of them appeared once. About 10% of the sample lies in the top ten. The material sequenced was peripheral blood. The receptor source for this set is a woman aged 40 to 55 with COVID-19, enrolled during active disease.

This chain links TRBV7-8 with TRBJ1-2; D gene unclear. The ends were cut back, 4 bases at V and 0 bases at J, with 12 bases in the middle. The CDR3 extends over 15 amino acids. From germline, CDR1 is SGHVS and CDR2 FQNEAQ. The CDR3 nucleotides are TGTGCCAGCAGCTCAACAAGAACTACTAACTATGGCTACACCTTC. Amino acid sequence: CASSSTRTTNYGYTF.

This clone was recorded many times. The chain has TRBV10-3 and TRBJ2-3, with 8 bases identical to TRBD1. The CDR3 covers 14 residues. Trimming removed 4 bases from V and 4 bases from J; junction bases left unmatched: 4. Germline V gene data show CDR1 as ENHRY and CDR2 as SYGVKD. In nucleotides, the CDR3 is TGTGCCATCAGTGCCACGACAGGGGCAGATACGCAGTATTTT. It is translated as CAISATTGADTQYF.

J is TRBJ1-3 and V is TRBV6-6, with 9 bases lining up with TRBD1. This CDR3 has 14 amino acids. Trimming cost V 10 bases and J 0 bases; bases outside gene matches: 4. CDR1 and CDR2 (germline): MNHNY, SVGAGI (reference sequence). CDR3: CAIRQGGSGNTIYF. In nucleotides, the CDR3 is TGTGCCATCAGACAGGGGGGCTCTGGAAACACCATATATTTT.

The sample holds one count of this clone. The chain has TRBV5-1 and TRBJ1-5; no definite D call. The CDR3 runs 16 residues. V was clipped by 0 bases and J by 3 bases, with 13 bases between them. Germline V gives CDR1 SGHRS, CDR2 YFSETQ. For the CDR3, the DNA is TGCGCCAGCAGCTTGGGCCCAGCGGGCCCCAATCAGCCCCAGCATTTT. Its translation: CASSLGPAGPNQPQHF. The whole variable domain, remainder taken from reference TRBV5-1 and TRBJ1-5, is KAGVTQTPRYLIKTRGQQVTLSCSPISGHRSVSWYQQTPGQGLQFLFEYFSETQRNKGNFPGRFSGRQFSNSRSEMNVSTLELGDSALYLCASSLGPAGPNQPQHFGDGTRLSIL.

The chain combines TRBV19 with TRBJ1-1; unclear D gene. Germline loops: CDR1 LNHDA, CDR2 SQIVND (reference sequence). There are 13 residues in the CDR3. V was trimmed by 7 bases and J by 0 bases, leaving 9 bases between them. The CDR3 DNA follows: TGTGCCAGTAAGAGGGTATTGAACACTGAAGCTTTCTTT. This sequence encodes CASKRVLNTEAFF.

The gene calls are TRBV19 and TRBJ2-6; 11 nucleotides agree with TRBD2. V lost 9 bases to trimming and J lost 0 bases; unmatched junction nucleotides: 7. Germline loops: CDR1 LNHDA, CDR2 SQIVND (reference sequence). The CDR3 is 17 amino acids. This CDR3 reads CASKETSGASGANVLTF. In DNA, the CDR3 is TGTGCCAGCAAAGAGACTAGCGGGGCCTCTGGGGCCAACGTCCTGACTTTC.

This chain joins TRBV11-2 and TRBJ2-1; no reliable D call. The CDR3 extends over 20 amino acids. Germline values: CDR1 SGHAT, CDR2 FQNNGV. V lost 0 bases, J lost 0 bases, and 21 bases lay in between. This CDR3 is CASSLEGQRYIASSYNEQFF. The CDR3 nucleotides are TGTGCCAGCAGCTTAGAAGGCCAGAGGTACATTGCCAGCTCCTACAATGAGCAGTTCTTC. Full variable domain (missing parts from reference TRBV11-2 and TRBJ2-1): EAGVAQSPRYKIIEKRQSVAFWCNPISGHATLYWYQQILGQGPKLLIQFQNNGVVDDSQLPKDRFSAERLKGVDSTLKIQPAKLEDSAVYLCASSLEGQRYIASSYNEQFFGPGTRLTVL.

The chain employs TRBV5-6 and TRBJ1-1; a possible D gene is TRBD1 (5 bases). The CDR3 sequence is 12 residues long. Germline loops: CDR1 SGHDT, CDR2 YYEEEE. V lost 4 bases, J lost 8 bases, and 12 bases lay in between. CDR3 in DNA: TGTGCCAGCAGCGAAGGGACTTTAGAAGCTTTCTTT. Amino acids: CASSEGTLEAFF.

The V call is TRBV27, the J call TRBJ2-2, with 8 bases identical to TRBD1. The CDR3 consists of 14 residues. The V gene's germline CDR1 is MNHEY and CDR2 SMNVEV (reference sequence). The ends lost 5 bases at V and 5 bases at J; junction bases unmatched: 4. The CDR3 spells CASSQGARTGELFF. The DNA of the CDR3 is TGTGCCAGCAGTCAGGGGGCTCGAACCGGGGAGCTGTTTTTT.

In its sample, this clone was seen a few times. V and J are TRBV5-4 and TRBJ2-7, with D possibly matching TRBD2 (7 bases). From germline, CDR1 is SGHNT and CDR2 YYREEE (reference sequence). The ends were cut back, 4 bases at V and 2 bases at J, with 19 bases in the middle. The CDR3 is made up of 16 amino acids. The CDR3 reads CASSDPWEGGAYEQYF. CDR3 DNA sequence: TGTGCCAGCAGCGACCCATGGGAAGGGGGGGCCTACGAGCAGTACTTC.

The rearrangement links TRBV19 to TRBJ1-2; 9 positions agree with TRBD1. The trim removed 6 bases at V and 4 bases at J, leaving 0 bases unmatched. The CDR3 contains 12 residues. Germline CDR1 and CDR2: LNHDA and SQIVND (reference sequence). The CDR3 nucleotides are TGTGCCAGTAGGGACAGGGGCTATGGCTACACCTTC. This gives the protein CASRDRGYGYTF.

The J gene is TRBJ1-2, the V gene TRBV7-8; the D gene is possibly TRBD1 (6 bases). The ends were cut back, 1 base at V and 7 bases at J, with 10 bases in the middle. Per germline, CDR1 SGHVS and CDR2 FQNEAQ. CDR3 length: 13 residues. For the CDR3, the DNA is TGTGCCAGCAGCTTAGACAGGGCGGCTGGCTACACCTTC. Translation: CASSLDRAAGYTF.

The chain carries TRBV10-2 and TRBJ2-5; 9 bases agree with TRBD1. The CDR3 contains 15 residues. Germline values: CDR1 WSHSY, CDR2 SAAADI. V was pared by 3 bases and J by 5 bases, with 7 bases of the junction left unmatched. For the CDR3, the DNA is TGCGCCAGCAGTGAAGCGACAGGGGGGCGGGAGACCCAGTACTTC. It specifies CASSEATGGRETQYF.

This clone was counted between two and nine times. CDR3 sequence (DNA): TGTGCCAGCAGTGAACGCAGGACTAGCGGGTTATACAATGAGCAGTTCTTC. This codes for CASSERRTSGLYNEQFF. The chain links TRBV6-1 to TRBJ2-1; 11 nucleotides align to TRBD2. CDR1 and CDR2 (germline): MNHNS, SASEGT. This CDR3 comprises 17 residues. V dropped 2 bases and J dropped 4; count of bases not matched to a gene: 7.

This clone appeared once. V gene TRBV28 combines with J gene TRBJ1-1, with TRBD1 matching over 9 bases. CDR3 length: 14 residues. Per germline, CDR1 MDHEN and CDR2 SYDVKM. Trimming at V came to 4 bases and at J to 7 bases, leaving 7 bases not matched to a gene. The CDR3 protein is CASSSGQGRSEAFF. The CDR3 DNA is TGTGCCAGCAGTTCTGGACAGGGGCGGAGTGAAGCTTTCTTT.

The rearrangement uses TRBV18 and TRBJ1-3; D might be TRBD1 (5 bases). CDR1 and CDR2 from the germline V gene are KGHSH and LQKENI. This CDR3 has 15 amino acids. Trimming shortened V by 0 bases and J by 4 bases, and 10 bases separated the two germline ends. For the CDR3, the DNA is TGTGCCAGCTCACCACCTGGAGGGGTAGGAAACACCATATATTTT. Translation gives CASSPPGGVGNTIYF.

V and J are TRBV11-1 and TRBJ1-1; possible D gene TRBD1, 6 bases. The CDR3 loop spans 16 amino acids. CDR1 and CDR2 (germline): SGHAT, FQDESV (reference sequence). With 5 bases removed from V and 3 bases from J, the gap between germline ends came to 19 bases. For the CDR3, the DNA is TGTGCCAGCAGCCGACGACAAGGGGGATGGGACACTGAAGCTTTCTTT. This encodes CASSRRQGGWDTEAFF.

The chain recombines TRBV27 with TRBJ2-3; 8 bases map to TRBD1. V dropped 8 bases and J dropped 1; count of bases not matched to a gene: 5. Germline lookup yields CDR1 MNHEY and CDR2 SMNVEV (reference sequence). This CDR3 spans 14 amino acids. CDR3 sequence: CASRATGGTDTQYF. Here the CDR3 DNA reads TGTGCCAGCCGGGCGACAGGGGGCACAGATACGCAGTATTTT.

The chain combines TRBV10-3 with TRBJ2-3, with 12 positions matching TRBD1. Germline-derived CDR1 and CDR2 are ENHRY and SYGVKD. The CDR3 totals 13 residues. V gave up 11 bases and J gave up 5 bases; unmatched junction bases: 5. The CDR3 bases are TGTGCCGCGGGACAGGGGGCAGGAGATACGCAGTATTTT. It is translated as CAAGQGAGDTQYF.

This chain connects TRBV10-2 to TRBJ2-7; 14 positions agree with TRBD2. The CDR3 sequence is 14 residues long. The V gene end was trimmed by 10 bases and the J gene end by 4 bases; junction bases not matched to a gene: 6. The germline gives CDR1 WSHSY, CDR2 SAAADI. The CDR3 coding sequence is TGCGCCACCGGGACTAGCGGGAGTCTATACGAGCAGTACTTC. Amino acid sequence: CATGTSGSLYEQYF.

Only a few counts were recorded for this clone. The chain uses TRBV5-6 and TRBJ1-6; 7 nucleotides match TRBD1. Per the germline V gene, CDR1 is SGHDT and CDR2 is YYEEEE. V trimming: 5 bases; J trimming: 2 bases; junction bases outside the gene matches: 1. The CDR3 is 14 residues long. Here the CDR3 DNA reads TGTGCCAGCAGAACAGGGGCCTATAATTCACCCCTCCACTTT. Translated, it gives CASRTGAYNSPLHF.

The rearrangement joins TRBV7-2 to TRBJ2-4; 15 bases fit TRBD2. The V gene's germline CDR1 is SGHTA and CDR2 FQGNSA. The length of the CDR3 is 19 residues. Trimming cost V 7 bases and J 0 bases; bases outside gene matches: 10. CDR3 DNA: TGTGCCAGCAACGGGGTGGGACTAGCGGGAGGAGGAGCCAAAAACATTCAGTACTTC. Protein product: CASNGVGLAGGGAKNIQYF.

Only a few counts were recorded for this clone. V usage is TRBV27 and J usage is TRBJ2-5; D might be TRBD1 (5 bases). Germline CDR1 is MNHEY and CDR2 is SMNVEV (reference sequence). This CDR3 comprises 15 residues. Trimming cost V 5 bases and J 4 bases, with 17 bases left between them. The CDR3 nucleotides are TGTGCCAGCAGTCCTCTGGGTCAGGGCCTAGAGACCCAGTACTTC. It translates to CASSPLGQGLETQYF.

V gene TRBV28 combines with J gene TRBJ2-1, with 10 bases lining up with TRBD2. V lost 6 bases and J lost 4; bases outside the gene matches: 3. Looked up from germline, CDR1 is MDHEN and CDR2 is SYDVKM. The CDR3 runs to 14 residues. The CDR3 loop reads CASRRAGGYNEQFF. In DNA, the CDR3 is TGTGCCAGCAGGAGAGCGGGAGGGTACAATGAGCAGTTCTTC.

This clone was observed once. V and J are TRBV19 and TRBJ1-2, with D perhaps TRBD1 (5 bases). CDR1 is LNHDA, CDR2 SQIVND, per germline (reference sequence). CDR3 length equals 14 residues. Trimming took 3 bases from V and 5 from J, leaving 13 bases between them. The CDR3 loop reads CASSMGRGRYGYTF. The CDR3 DNA reads TGTGCCAGTAGTATGGGAAGGGGAAGGTATGGCTACACCTTC.

The chain employs TRBV20-1 and TRBJ2-3; a weak D match, TRBD1 (5 bases). Germline V gene data show CDR1 as DFQATT and CDR2 as SNEGSKA (reference sequence). CDR3 size: 15 residues. V gave up 3 bases and J gave up 4 bases, with 17 bases separating them. The CDR3 here is CSASFWGSKADTQYF. The CDR3 DNA reads TGCAGTGCTAGTTTCTGGGGCAGCAAGGCAGATACGCAGTATTTT.

The chain employs TRBV6-4 and TRBJ1-2, with TRBD1 identical over 7 bases. The ends lost 6 bases at V and 2 bases at J; junction bases unmatched: 9. There are 15 residues in the CDR3. Germline V gives CDR1 MRHNA, CDR2 SNTAGT. The CDR3 DNA reads TGTGCCAGCAGGGAGGGACAGACTTACAACTATGGCTACACCTTC. Its translation is CASREGQTYNYGYTF.

The gene calls are TRBV28 and TRBJ1-2; 7 bases fit TRBD1. This CDR3 is 12 amino acids long. Germline V lookup: CDR1 MDHEN, CDR2 SYDVKM. Losses at the gene ends were 8 bases for V and 3 bases for J; bases not matched to a gene: 3. CDR3 sequence reads: CASGGTDYGYTF. The CDR3 DNA is TGTGCCAGCGGGGGGACAGACTATGGCTACACCTTC.

The gene calls are TRBV6-2 or TRBV6-3 and TRBJ2-5; possibly TRBD1 for D (5 bases). CDR3 length equals 15 residues. Germline V gene sequence: CDR1 MNHEY, CDR2 SVGEGT. Trimming removed 2 bases at V and 5 bases at J, with 15 bases between. Here the CDR3 DNA reads TGTGCCAGCAGTTACCTAACAGGTGCGCGCGAGACCCAGTACTTC. Its protein product is CASSYLTGARETQYF.